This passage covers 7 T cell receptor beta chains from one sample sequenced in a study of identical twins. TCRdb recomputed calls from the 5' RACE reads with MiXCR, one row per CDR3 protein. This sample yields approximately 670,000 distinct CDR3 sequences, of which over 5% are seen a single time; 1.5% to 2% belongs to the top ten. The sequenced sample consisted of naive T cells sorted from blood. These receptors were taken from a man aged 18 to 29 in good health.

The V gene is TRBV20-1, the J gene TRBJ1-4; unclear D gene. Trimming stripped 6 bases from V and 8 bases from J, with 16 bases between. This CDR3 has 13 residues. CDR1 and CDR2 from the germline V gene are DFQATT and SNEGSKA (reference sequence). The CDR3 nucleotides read TGCAGTGCGAGTCCGCCTCTTGGGGAAAAACTGTTTTTT. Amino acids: CSASPPLGEKLFF.

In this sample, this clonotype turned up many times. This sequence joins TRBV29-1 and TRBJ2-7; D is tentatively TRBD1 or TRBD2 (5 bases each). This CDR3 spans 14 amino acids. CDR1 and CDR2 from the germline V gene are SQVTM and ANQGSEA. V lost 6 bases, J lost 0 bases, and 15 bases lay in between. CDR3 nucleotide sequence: TGCAGCGTCGCCGGGACGGACGACTCCTACGAGCAGTACGTC. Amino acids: CSVAGTDDSYEQYV.

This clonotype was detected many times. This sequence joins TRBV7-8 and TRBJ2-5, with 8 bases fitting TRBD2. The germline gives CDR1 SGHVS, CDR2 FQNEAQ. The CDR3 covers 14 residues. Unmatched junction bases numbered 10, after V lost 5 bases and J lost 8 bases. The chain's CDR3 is CASSPEGTSLTQYF. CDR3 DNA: TGTGCCAGCAGCCCAGAGGGGACTAGTCTTACCCAGTACTTC.

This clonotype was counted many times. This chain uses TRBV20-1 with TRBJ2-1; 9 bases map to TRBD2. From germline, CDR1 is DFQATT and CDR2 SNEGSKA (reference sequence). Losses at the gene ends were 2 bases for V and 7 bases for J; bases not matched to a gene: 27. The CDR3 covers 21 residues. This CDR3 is CSARYISGLRVAGDMGNEQFF. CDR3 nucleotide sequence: TGCAGTGCTAGATACATTTCGGGACTTCGGGTAGCGGGAGATATGGGTAATGAGCAGTTCTTC.

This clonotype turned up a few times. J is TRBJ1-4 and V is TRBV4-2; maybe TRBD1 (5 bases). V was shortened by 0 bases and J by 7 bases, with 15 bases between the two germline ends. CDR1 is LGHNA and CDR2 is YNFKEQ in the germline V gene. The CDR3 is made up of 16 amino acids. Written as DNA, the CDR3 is TGTGCCAGCAGCCAAGAGCCCAGGGTTTCTGGTGAAAAACTGTTTTTT. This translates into CASSQEPRVSGEKLFF.

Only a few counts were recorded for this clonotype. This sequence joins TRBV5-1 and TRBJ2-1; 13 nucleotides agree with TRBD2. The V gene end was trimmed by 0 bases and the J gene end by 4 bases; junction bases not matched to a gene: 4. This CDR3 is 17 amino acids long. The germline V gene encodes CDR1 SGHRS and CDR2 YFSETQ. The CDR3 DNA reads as TGCGCCAGCAGCTTGGGGGGACTAGCGGGAACGTACAATGAGCAGTTCTTC. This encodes CASSLGGLAGTYNEQFF.

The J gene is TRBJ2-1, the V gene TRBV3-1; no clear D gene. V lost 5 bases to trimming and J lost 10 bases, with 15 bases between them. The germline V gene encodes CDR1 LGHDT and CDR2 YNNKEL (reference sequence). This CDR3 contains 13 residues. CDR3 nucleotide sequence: TGTGCCAGCAGCGTTTTGGGCAACAGAGAGCAGTTCTTC. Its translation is CASSVLGNREQFF.